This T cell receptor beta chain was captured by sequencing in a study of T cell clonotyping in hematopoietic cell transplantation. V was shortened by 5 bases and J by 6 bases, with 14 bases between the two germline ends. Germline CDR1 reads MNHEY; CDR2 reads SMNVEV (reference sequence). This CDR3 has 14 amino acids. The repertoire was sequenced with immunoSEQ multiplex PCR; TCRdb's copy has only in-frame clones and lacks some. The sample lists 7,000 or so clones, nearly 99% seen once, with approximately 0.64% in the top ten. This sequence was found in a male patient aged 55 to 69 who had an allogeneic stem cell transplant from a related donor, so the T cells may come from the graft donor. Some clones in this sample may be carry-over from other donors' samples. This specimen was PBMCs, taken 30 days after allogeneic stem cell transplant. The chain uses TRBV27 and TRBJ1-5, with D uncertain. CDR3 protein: CASSAWGSGQPQHF. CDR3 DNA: TGTGCCAGCAGTGCTTGGGGAAGCGGTCAGCCCCAGCATTTT.